This T cell receptor (beta chain) was identified in a study of T cell changes during pregnancy in multiple sclerosis (dated by TCRdb to about 2019). The study in broad terms: The study looked at changes in the T cell repertoire across pregnancy in women with multiple sclerosis.

Trimming costs V 5 bases and J 7 bases, and their ends lie 17 bases apart. CDR1 and CDR2 are read off the germline V gene as MNHEY and SVGAGI. The CDR3 runs 14 amino acids, cysteine and phenylalanine included. The only DNA kept is the CDR3, 42 bases in frame from the first base. The library was generated by the immunoSEQ multiplex PCR assay. TCRdb obtained this table from immuneACCESS and retained in-frame rearrangements with V and J assigned. These tables miss some clones; where compared with another copy, unresolved V genes account for less than half of the shortfall, and the remainder is unexplained. Here the sample has 40,000 to 50,000 clones; 85% to 95% occur a single time. Together, the top ten hold around 7% of the sample. Only one count was recorded for this clone. Its antigen specificity is not known. There are no base qualities to consult, and no much larger clone falls within one base.

This TCR was sampled from a female donor with multiple sclerosis, enrolled in a pregnancy study. Sequencing used CD8+ T cells from peripheral blood mononuclear cells, obtained in the third trimester of pregnancy. The chain joins TRBV6-5 to TRBJ1-2, with TRBD1 as a weak D call on 5 bases. The CDR3 region: CASSPASTARGYTF. The DNA sequence is given as TGTGCCAGCAGTCCCGCCTCGACAGCTCGTGGCTACACCTTC.